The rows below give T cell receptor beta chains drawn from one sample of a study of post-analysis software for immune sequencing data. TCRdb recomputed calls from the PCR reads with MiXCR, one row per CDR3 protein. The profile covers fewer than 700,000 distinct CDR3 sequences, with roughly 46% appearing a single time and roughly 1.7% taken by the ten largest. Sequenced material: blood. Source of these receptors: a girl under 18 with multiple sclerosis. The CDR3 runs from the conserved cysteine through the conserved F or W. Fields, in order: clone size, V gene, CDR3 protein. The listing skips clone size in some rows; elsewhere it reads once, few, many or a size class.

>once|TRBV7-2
CASSLDSGTGAFF
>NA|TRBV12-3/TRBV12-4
CASSPWGGVETQYF
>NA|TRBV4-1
CASSRVRGYSYNEQFF
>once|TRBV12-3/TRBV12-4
CASSLGTGITDTQYF
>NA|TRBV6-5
CASSTGQGAWTEAFF
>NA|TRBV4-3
CASSPTGHNEQFF
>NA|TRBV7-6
CASSLAAGGSYNEQFF
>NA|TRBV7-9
CASSRRGGNEKLFF
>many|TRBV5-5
CASSLDAGNYGYTF
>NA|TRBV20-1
CSARGLAGGLYEQYF
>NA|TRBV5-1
CAGSLSGINQPQHF
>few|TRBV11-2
CASSLVYGGDFTDTQYF
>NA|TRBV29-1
CSGGLQGDYGYTF
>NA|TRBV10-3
CAISVGRTSPDTRYF
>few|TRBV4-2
CASSQAGGLSYEQYF
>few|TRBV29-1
CSVREQGATDTQYF
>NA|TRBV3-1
CASSGGTALTEQYF